This T cell receptor (beta chain) was identified during a study of CD8 T cells in Susac syndrome. RNA, at about 0.5 to 1 ug, was reverse transcribed with random hexamers. From the immunoSEQ multiplex PCR reads, TCRdb called clonotypes with MiXCR, one entry per CDR3 protein. The sample yields roughly 250,000 distinct CDR3 sequences, 95% to 97% seen once. The CDR3 totals 14 residues. Germline V gives CDR1 SNHLY, CDR2 FYNNEI. The germline V and J ends were trimmed by 5 bases and 0 bases, with 10 bases remaining between them. The T cells that were sequenced for TCR beta were CD8+ and CD4+ cells from blood.

The specimen was CD4+ T cells from PBMCs. The chain combines TRBV2 with TRBJ1-1; D is undetermined. The TCR comes from a human donor with Susac syndrome. CDR3 bases: TGTGCCAGCAGTTCTCAGGCGATGAACACTGAAGCTTTCTTT. This translates into CASSSQAMNTEAFF.